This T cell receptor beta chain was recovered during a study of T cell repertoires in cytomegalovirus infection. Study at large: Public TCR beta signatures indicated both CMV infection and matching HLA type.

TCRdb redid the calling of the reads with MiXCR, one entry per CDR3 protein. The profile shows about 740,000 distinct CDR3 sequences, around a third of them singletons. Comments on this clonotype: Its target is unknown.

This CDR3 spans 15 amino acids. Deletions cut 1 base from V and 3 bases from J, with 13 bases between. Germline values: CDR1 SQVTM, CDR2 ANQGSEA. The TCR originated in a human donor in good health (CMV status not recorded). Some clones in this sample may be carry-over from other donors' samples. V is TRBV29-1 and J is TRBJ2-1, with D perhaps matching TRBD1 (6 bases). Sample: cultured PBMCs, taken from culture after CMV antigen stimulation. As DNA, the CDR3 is TGCAGCGTTGAAGGAGGGGGAGAATACTACAATGAGCAGTTCTTC. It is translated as CSVEGGGEYYNEQFF.